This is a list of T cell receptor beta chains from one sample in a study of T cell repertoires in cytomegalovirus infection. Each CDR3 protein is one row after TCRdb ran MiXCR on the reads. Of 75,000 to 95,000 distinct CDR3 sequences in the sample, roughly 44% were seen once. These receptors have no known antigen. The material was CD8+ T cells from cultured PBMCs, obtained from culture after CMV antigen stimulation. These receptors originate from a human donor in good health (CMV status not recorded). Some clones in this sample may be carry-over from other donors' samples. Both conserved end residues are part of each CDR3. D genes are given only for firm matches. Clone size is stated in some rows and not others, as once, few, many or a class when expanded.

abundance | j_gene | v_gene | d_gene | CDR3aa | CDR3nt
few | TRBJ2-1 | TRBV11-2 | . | CASSLRSEISSYNEQFF | TGTGCCAGCAGCTTACGTAGCGAGATTAGCTCCTACAATGAGCAGTTCTTC
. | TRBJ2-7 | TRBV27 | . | CASSGTPVYEQYF | TGTGCCAGCAGTGGGACCCCCGTCTACGAGCAGTACTTC
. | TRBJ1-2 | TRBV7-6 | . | CASSLDTDPDGYTF | TGTGCCAGCAGCTTAGATACGGACCCCGATGGCTACACCTTC
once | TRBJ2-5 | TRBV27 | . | CASSLGRGPQYF | TGTGCCAGCAGTTTAGGGCGCGGACCCCAGTACTTC
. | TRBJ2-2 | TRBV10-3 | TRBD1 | CAIILGDRGIAGELFF | TGTGCCATCATCCTGGGGGACAGGGGGATAGCCGGGGAGCTGTTTTTT
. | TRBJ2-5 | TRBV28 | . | CASSRNRDTQETQYF | TGTGCCAGCAGCCGTAACCGGGACACCCAAGAGACCCAGTACTTC
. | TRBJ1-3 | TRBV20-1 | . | CSARDLAVRPSGNTIYF | TGCAGTGCTAGAGATCTGGCGGTCCGACCCTCTGGAAACACCATATATTTT
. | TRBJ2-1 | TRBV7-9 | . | CASRDPYNEQFF | TGTGCCAGCAGAGACCCGTACAATGAGCAGTTCTTC
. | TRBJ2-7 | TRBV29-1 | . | CSAFDRSSYEQYF | TGCAGCGCCTTCGACAGGAGCTCCTACGAGCAGTACTTC
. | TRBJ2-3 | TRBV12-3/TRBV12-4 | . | CASSPQGITDTQYF | TGTGCCAGCAGTCCACAGGGAATCACAGATACGCAGTATTTT
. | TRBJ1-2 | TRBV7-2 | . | CASSFGGDGYTF | TGTGCCAGCAGTTTTGGGGGGGATGGCTACACCTTC
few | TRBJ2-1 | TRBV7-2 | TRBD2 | CASSFLGLAGLSSYNEQFF | TGTGCCAGCAGCTTTCTGGGACTAGCGGGGTTGAGCTCCTACAATGAGCAGTTCTTC
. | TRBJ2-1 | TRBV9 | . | CASMGGPTGNNEQFF | TGTGCCAGCATGGGGGGGCCTACTGGCAACAATGAGCAGTTCTTC
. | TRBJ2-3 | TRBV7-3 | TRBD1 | CASSLSALMGTGSTDTQYF | TGTGCCAGCAGCTTATCGGCCCTGATGGGGACAGGGTCCACAGATACGCAGTATTTT
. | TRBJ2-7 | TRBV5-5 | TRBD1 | CASSAYQDRAQQQYF | TGTGCCAGCAGCGCCTACCAAGACAGGGCTCAGCAGCAGTACTTC
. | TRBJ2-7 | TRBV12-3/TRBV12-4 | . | CASSLSYMAYEQYF | TGTGCCAGCAGTTTATCATACATGGCCTACGAGCAGTACTTC
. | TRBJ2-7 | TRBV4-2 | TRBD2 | CASSQDQLAGIYEQYF | TGTGCCAGCAGCCAAGATCAACTAGCGGGAATCTACGAGCAGTACTTC
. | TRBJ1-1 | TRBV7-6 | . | CASSLVLGGNTQAFF | TGTGCCAGCAGCTTGGTTCTCGGGGGGAACACTCAAGCTTTCTTT
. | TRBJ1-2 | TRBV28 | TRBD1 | CASSQGTGGGYGYTF | TGTGCCAGCAGTCAAGGGACAGGGGGTGGCTATGGCTACACCTTC
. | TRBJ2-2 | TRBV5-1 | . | CASSAPSGLVRTGELFF | TGCGCCAGCAGCGCTCCCTCAGGGCTGGTTCGCACCGGGGAGCTGTTTTTT
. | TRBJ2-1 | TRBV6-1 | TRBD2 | CASSEPRLAGYYNEQFF | TGTGCCAGCAGTGAACCCAGACTAGCGGGGTACTACAATGAGCAGTTCTTC
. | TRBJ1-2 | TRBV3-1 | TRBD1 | CASSQGTGWSNYGYTF | TGTGCCAGCAGCCAAGGGACAGGCTGGAGTAACTATGGCTACACCTTC
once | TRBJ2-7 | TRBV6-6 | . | CASSYDLGGEQYF | TGTGCCAGCAGTTACGATCTGGGGGGAGAGCAGTACTTC
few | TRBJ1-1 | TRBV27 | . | CASSFRGAEAFF | TGTGCCAGCAGTTTCAGGGGAGCCGAAGCTTTCTTT
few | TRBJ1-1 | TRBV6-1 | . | CASTWVRTEAFF | TGTGCCAGCACCTGGGTGCGGACTGAAGCTTTCTTT
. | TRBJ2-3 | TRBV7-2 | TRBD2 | CASSFRGTTRDTQYF | TGTGCCAGCAGCTTCCGCGGGACTACCCGGGATACGCAGTATTTT
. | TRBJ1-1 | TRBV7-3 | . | CASSPLGTTEAFF | TGTGCCAGCAGCCCCCTGGGAACCACTGAAGCTTTCTTT
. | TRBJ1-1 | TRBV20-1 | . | CSVSAGSEDTEAFF | TGCAGTGTTTCGGCAGGGAGTGAGGACACTGAAGCTTTCTTT
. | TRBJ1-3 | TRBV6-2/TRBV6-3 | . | CASRQQRSGNTIYF | TGTGCCAGCAGGCAACAGCGCTCTGGAAACACCATATATTTT
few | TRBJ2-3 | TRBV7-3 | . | CASSLGDRRAYGDTQYF | TGTGCCAGCAGCTTAGGGGATCGGCGGGCGTATGGAGATACGCAGTATTTT
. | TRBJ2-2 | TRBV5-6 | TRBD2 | CASSWGGDLSANTGELFF | TGTGCCAGCAGCTGGGGGGGGGACCTATCGGCGAACACCGGGGAGCTGTTTTTT
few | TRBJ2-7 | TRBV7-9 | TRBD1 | CASSRRDSLGEQYF | TGTGCCAGCAGCCGCCGGGACAGCCTCGGGGAGCAGTACTTC
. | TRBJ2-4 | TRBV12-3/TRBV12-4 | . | CASSLSHRPRNIQYF | TGTGCCAGCAGTTTGTCCCACCGCCCGAGGAACATTCAGTACTTC
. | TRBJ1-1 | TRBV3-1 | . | CASSRRHMNTEAFF | TGTGCCAGCAGCCGTCGACACATGAACACTGAAGCTTTCTTT
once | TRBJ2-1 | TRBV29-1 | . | CSVADPYLEQFF | TGCAGCGTTGCAGACCCTTATCTCGAGCAGTTCTTC
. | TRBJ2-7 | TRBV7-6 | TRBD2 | CASSSPASGSYEQYF | TGTGCCAGCAGCTCGCCTGCTAGCGGCTCCTACGAGCAGTACTTC
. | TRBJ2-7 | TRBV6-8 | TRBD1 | CASSHRGSYEQYF | TGTGCCAGCAGCCACAGGGGCTCCTACGAGCAGTACTTC
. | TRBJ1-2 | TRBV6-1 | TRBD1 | CASSEAGQGLYGYTF | TGTGCCAGCAGTGAAGCGGGACAGGGATTATACGGCTACACCTTC
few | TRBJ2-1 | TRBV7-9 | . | CASSLASGYNEQFF | TGTGCCAGCAGCTTAGCTTCTGGGTACAATGAGCAGTTCTTC
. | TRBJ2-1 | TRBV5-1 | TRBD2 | CASSYTSATYNEQFF | TGCGCCAGCAGCTACACTAGCGCCACCTACAATGAGCAGTTCTTC
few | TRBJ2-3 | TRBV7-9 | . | CASSPGVRDTQYF | TGTGCCAGCAGCCCCGGAGTGCGGGATACGCAGTATTTT
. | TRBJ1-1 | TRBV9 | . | CASSDRSGLMNTEAFF | TGTGCCAGCAGCGACCGTTCGGGACTGATGAACACTGAAGCTTTCTTT
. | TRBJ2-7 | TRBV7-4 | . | CASNINHPGQHYEQYF | TGTGCCAGCAACATAAACCACCCGGGTCAGCATTACGAGCAGTACTTC
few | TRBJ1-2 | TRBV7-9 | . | CASSHPDGGRDGYTF | TGTGCCAGCAGCCATCCGGACGGAGGTCGCGATGGCTACACCTTC
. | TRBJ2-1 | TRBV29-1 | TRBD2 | CSVTNSGDEQFF | TGCAGCGTCACGAATAGCGGGGATGAGCAGTTCTTC
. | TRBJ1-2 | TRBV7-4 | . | CASSPWGNGYTF | TGTGCCAGCAGCCCCTGGGGGAACGGCTACACCTTC
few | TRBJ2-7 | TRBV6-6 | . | CASSYSGTPLEGGHEQYF | TGTGCCAGCAGTTACTCCGGGACCCCCCTCGAGGGAGGCCACGAGCAGTACTTC
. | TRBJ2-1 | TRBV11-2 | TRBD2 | CASSFLGLAGGNEQFF | TGTGCCAGCAGCTTTCTAGGTCTAGCGGGGGGGAATGAGCAGTTCTTC
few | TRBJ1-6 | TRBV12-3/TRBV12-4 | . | CASTTADRYNSPLHF | TGTGCCAGCACCACCGCGGACCGCTATAATTCACCCCTCCACTTT
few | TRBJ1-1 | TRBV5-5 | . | CASSYPEAAAFF | TGTGCCAGCAGCTACCCCGAAGCCGCGGCTTTCTTT